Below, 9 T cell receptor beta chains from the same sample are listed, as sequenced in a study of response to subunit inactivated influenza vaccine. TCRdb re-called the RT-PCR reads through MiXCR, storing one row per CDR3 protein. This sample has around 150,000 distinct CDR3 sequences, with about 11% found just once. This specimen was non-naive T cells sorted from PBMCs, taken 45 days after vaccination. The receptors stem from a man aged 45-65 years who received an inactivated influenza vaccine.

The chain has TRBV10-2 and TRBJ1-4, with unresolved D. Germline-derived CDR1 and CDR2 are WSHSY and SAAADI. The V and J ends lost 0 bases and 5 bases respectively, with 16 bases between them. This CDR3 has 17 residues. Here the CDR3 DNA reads TGCGCCAGCAGTGAGTCGAAAGGAGGGATCGGAAATGAAAAACTGTTTTTT. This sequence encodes CASSESKGGIGNEKLFF.

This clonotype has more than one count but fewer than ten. The CDR3 sequence: CASSFETRFRQNTEAFF. CDR3 coding DNA: TGTGCCAGCAGTTTTGAAACCCGGTTTCGGCAGAACACTGAAGCTTTCTTT. The chain carries TRBV28 and TRBJ1-1; D gene ambiguous. CDR3 length: 17 amino acids. CDR1 and CDR2 from the germline V gene are MDHEN and SYDVKM. The V end lost 3 bases, the J end lost 1 base, and 18 bases lay between the germline ends.

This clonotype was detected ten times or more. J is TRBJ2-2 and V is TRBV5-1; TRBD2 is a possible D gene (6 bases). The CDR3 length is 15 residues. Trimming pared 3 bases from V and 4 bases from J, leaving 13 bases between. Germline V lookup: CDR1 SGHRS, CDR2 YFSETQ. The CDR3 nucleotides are TGCGCCAGCAGCTCTTCGGGACTCTCCACCGGGGAGCTGTTTTTT. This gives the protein CASSSSGLSTGELFF. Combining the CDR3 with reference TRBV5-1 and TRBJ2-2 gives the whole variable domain KAGVTQTPRYLIKTRGQQVTLSCSPISGHRSVSWYQQTPGQGLQFLFEYFSETQRNKGNFPGRFSGRQFSNSRSEMNVSTLELGDSALYLCASSSSGLSTGELFFGEGSRLTVL.

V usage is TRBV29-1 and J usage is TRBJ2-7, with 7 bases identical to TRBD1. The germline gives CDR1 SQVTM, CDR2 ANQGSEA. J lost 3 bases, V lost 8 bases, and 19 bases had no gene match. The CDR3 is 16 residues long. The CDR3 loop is CSLRTGRLKKDYEQYF. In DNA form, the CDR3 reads TGCAGCTTACGGACAGGCCGGCTTAAGAAGGACTACGAGCAGTACTTC.

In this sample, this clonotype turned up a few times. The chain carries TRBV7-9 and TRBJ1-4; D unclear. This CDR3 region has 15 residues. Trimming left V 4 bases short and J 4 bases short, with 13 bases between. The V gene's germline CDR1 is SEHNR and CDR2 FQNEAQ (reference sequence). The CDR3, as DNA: TGTGCCAGCAGCTCATTAGACGGCCTTAATGAAAAACTGTTTTTT. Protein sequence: CASSSLDGLNEKLFF.

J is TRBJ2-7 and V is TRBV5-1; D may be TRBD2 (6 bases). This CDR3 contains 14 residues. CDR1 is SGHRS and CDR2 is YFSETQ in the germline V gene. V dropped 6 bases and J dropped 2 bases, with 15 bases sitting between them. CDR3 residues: CASMRGDSTYEQYF. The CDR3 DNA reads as TGCGCCAGCATGCGCGGGGATTCAACCTACGAGCAGTACTTC.

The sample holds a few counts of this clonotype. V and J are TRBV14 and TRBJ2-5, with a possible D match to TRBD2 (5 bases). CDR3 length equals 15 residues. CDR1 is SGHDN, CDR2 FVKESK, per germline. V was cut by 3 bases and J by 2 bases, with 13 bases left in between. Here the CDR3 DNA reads TGTGCCAGCAGCCACGCGTTAGGCGGGCAAGAGACCCAGTACTTC. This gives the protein CASSHALGGQETQYF.

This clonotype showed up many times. The CDR3 loop is CASSQALYSGGELFF. In DNA, the CDR3 is TGCGCCAGCAGCCAAGCTCTCTACAGTGGGGGGGAGCTGTTTTTT. This rearrangement joins TRBV4-3 to TRBJ2-2; D is unclear. Germline CDR1 LGHNA, CDR2 YSLEER. CDR3 length equals 15 residues. The V gene lost 1 base and the J gene lost 8 bases, with 14 bases spanning the gap.

CDR3 bases: TGCGCCAGCAGCCACCCGGGAGGTAATGAGCAGTTCTTC. Translation gives CASSHPGGNEQFF. This sequence joins TRBV4-1 and TRBJ2-1; 7 positions match TRBD2. The CDR3 totals 13 residues. Germline V gene sequence: CDR1 MGHRA, CDR2 YSYEKL. V shed 3 bases, J shed 7 bases, and the junction held 3 bases outside the gene matches.